One and the same sample provided the 15 T cell receptor beta chains below, sequenced in a study of cytomegalovirus exposure and HLA in healthy donors. PCR amplification relied on 60 Vbeta primers (plus 13 Jbeta primers). Clones were sequenced by immunoSEQ multiplex PCR, and TCRdb holds only the in-frame ones, with some missing. The sample has 62,000 or so clones, 80% to 90% seen once; the top ten hold 1.4%. Sequencing was carried out using PBMCs. The receptors here all came from a man aged 18 to 35 in good health and CMV-seronegative.

The chain joins TRBV7-9 to TRBJ1-1, with TRBD1 matching over 12 bases. Germline loops: CDR1 SEHNR, CDR2 FQNEAQ (reference sequence). With V trimmed by 1 base and J by 11 bases, 2 bases remained unmatched. There are 13 residues in the CDR3. CDR3 sequence reads: CASSLGDRGQAFF. The DNA of the CDR3 is TGTGCCAGCAGCTTAGGGGACAGGGGGCAGGCTTTCTTT.

V is TRBV15 and J is TRBJ2-2, with 7 bases aligning to TRBD2. This CDR3 has 14 amino acids. The junction had 8 bases not matched to a gene; V was cut back by 0 bases and J by 13 bases. The germline CDR1 and CDR2 sequences are LNHNV and YYDKDF (reference sequence). The CDR3 here is CATSRDGGGGGLFF. DNA of the CDR3: TGTGCCACCAGCAGAGATGGTGGGGGGGGTGGGCTGTTTTTT.

The gene calls are TRBV25-1 and TRBJ2-2; 7 bases are a match to TRBD1. J lost 2 bases, V lost 4 bases, and 13 bases had no gene match. Germline V gene sequence: CDR1 MGHDK, CDR2 SYGVNS. This CDR3 has 18 residues. The CDR3 sequence: CASSGPIPGQPNTGELFF. The CDR3 DNA sequence: TGTGCCAGCAGTGGTCCAATCCCGGGACAGCCAAACACCGGGGAGCTGTTTTTT.

The DNA for the CDR3 is TGCAGCGTTTTTCACGGGGGAACTGAAGCTTTCTTT. Encoded protein: CSVFHGGTEAFF. The genes are TRBV29-1 and TRBJ1-1, with D possibly TRBD1 on 5 matching bases. The CDR3 is 12 amino acids. The germline V gene has CDR1 SQVTM and CDR2 ANQGSEA. V was clipped by 5 bases and J by 5 bases, with 12 bases between them.

The chain is built from TRBV30 and TRBJ2-3; tentatively, D is TRBD1 (5 bases). This CDR3 contains 11 residues. Germline V gene sequence: CDR1 GTSNPN, CDR2 SVGIG (reference sequence). The V end lost 4 bases, the J end lost 6 bases, and 8 bases lay between the germline ends. The CDR3 reads CAWTRADTQYF. The CDR3 DNA reads TGTGCCTGGACCAGGGCTGATACGCAGTATTTT.

J is TRBJ1-6 and V is TRBV7-9, with TRBD1 matching 7 bases. The CDR3 loop spans 14 amino acids. After removal of 6 bases from V and 8 bases from J, the junction contained 7 bases not matched to a gene. The V gene's germline CDR1 is SEHNR and CDR2 FQNEAQ (reference sequence). The CDR3 sequence is CASRSTGVDSPLHF. In DNA form, the CDR3 reads TGTGCCAGCAGATCTACAGGGGTGGATTCACCCCTCCACTTT.

This chain's CDR3 is CASSRTGYGSEKLFF. CDR3 sequence (DNA): TGTGCCAGCAGCCGAACAGGTTACGGGAGTGAAAAACTGTTTTTT. This sequence joins TRBV28 and TRBJ1-4; D is possibly TRBD1 (5 bases). V dropped 6 bases and J dropped 7 bases, with 18 bases sitting between them. This CDR3 is built from 15 residues. In germline, CDR1 is MDHEN, CDR2 SYDVKM.

This clone was detected only once. The chain carries TRBV6-5 and TRBJ1-6; TRBD1 is a possible D gene (5 bases). CDR3 size: 15 residues. Looked up from germline, CDR1 is MNHEY and CDR2 is SVGAGI. The ends were cut back, 0 bases at V and 9 bases at J, with 12 bases in the middle. The CDR3 sequence is CASSYSTGQGSPLHF. Written as DNA, the CDR3 is TGTGCCAGCAGTTACTCGACTGGGCAGGGTTCACCCCTCCACTTT.

This rearrangement joins TRBV15 to TRBJ2-1; D is ambiguous. The V gene lost 2 bases and the J gene lost 9 bases, with 8 bases spanning the gap. The CDR3 contains 12 residues. In germline, CDR1 is LNHNV, CDR2 YYDKDF (reference sequence). CDR3 coding DNA: TGTGCCACCAGCAGACCCGGCGGTGAGCAGTTCTTC. Residues: CATSRPGGEQFF. The full variable domain, in which reference TRBV15 and TRBJ2-1 provide the parts outside the CDR3, is DAMVIQNPRYQVTQFGKPVTLSCSQTLNHNVMYWYQQKSSQAPKLLFHYYDKDFNNEADTPDNFQSRRPNTSFCFLDIRSPGLGDTAMYLCATSRPGGEQFFGPGTRLTVL.

The V and J genes are TRBV2 and TRBJ2-1, with TRBD1 matching over 8 bases. Germline V gene lookup returns CDR1 SNHLY and CDR2 FYNNEI. V shed 4 bases and J 2 bases; nucleotides not matched to a gene: 13. The CDR3 extends over 18 amino acids. The CDR3 protein is CASSVPRTGQVTYNEQFF. CDR3 nucleotides: TGTGCCAGCAGTGTCCCGCGTACGGGACAGGTAACCTACAATGAGCAGTTCTTC.

The gene calls are TRBV18 and TRBJ1-1; perhaps TRBD1 as D (5 bases). The length of the CDR3 is 14 residues. Germline CDR1 is KGHSH and CDR2 is LQKENI. V lost 3 bases, J lost 1 base, and 9 bases lay in between. The CDR3 bases are TGTGCCAGCTCACCCGGAGACAGGAACACTGAAGCTTTCTTT. Translation: CASSPGDRNTEAFF. The variable domain in full, with the rest retrieved from reference TRBV18 and TRBJ1-1, is NAGVMQNPRHLVRRRGQEARLRCSPMKGHSHVYWYRQLPEEGLKFMVYLQKENIIDESGMPKERFSAEFPKEGPSILRIQQVVRGDSAAYFCASSPGDRNTEAFFGQGTRLTVV.

The chain couples TRBV28 to TRBJ1-6; no firm D call. Germline V gene lookup returns CDR1 MDHEN and CDR2 SYDVKM. V lost 4 bases to trimming and J lost 8 bases, with 3 bases between them. The CDR3 spans 11 residues. Here the CDR3 DNA reads TGTGCCAGCAGTTCTGATTCACCCCTCCACTTT. This codes for CASSSDSPLHF.

The rearrangement joins TRBV15 to TRBJ2-1; TRBD1 matches 12 bases. This CDR3 spans 14 amino acids. Trimming cost V 8 bases and J 6 bases; bases outside gene matches: 5. CDR1 and CDR2 from the germline V gene are LNHNV and YYDKDF (reference sequence). CDR3 protein: CATRDRGPRNEQFF. As DNA, the CDR3 is TGTGCCACCCGGGACAGGGGGCCGCGCAATGAGCAGTTCTTC. Full variable domain (remainder filled in from reference TRBV15 and TRBJ2-1): DAMVIQNPRYQVTQFGKPVTLSCSQTLNHNVMYWYQQKSSQAPKLLFHYYDKDFNNEADTPDNFQSRRPNTSFCFLDIRSPGLGDTAMYLCATRDRGPRNEQFFGPGTRLTVL.

The chain links TRBV11-2 to TRBJ1-2, with 7 nucleotides matching TRBD1. V shed 6 bases, J shed 8 bases, and the junction held 9 bases outside the gene matches. Germline V gene lookup returns CDR1 SGHAT and CDR2 FQNNGV. The CDR3 is 13 residues long. CDR3 amino acids: CASRTGKSGGYTF. Written as DNA, the CDR3 is TGTGCCAGCAGGACAGGGAAATCAGGAGGCTACACCTTC.

J is TRBJ1-2 and V is TRBV13, with no clear D. In germline, CDR1 is PRHDT, CDR2 FYEKMQ (reference sequence). The CDR3 spans 14 residues. Trimming pared 5 bases from V and 6 bases from J, leaving 16 bases between. The CDR3 coding sequence is TGTGCCAGCAGCCGTGATCGCGGAGGCGATGGCTACACCTTC. Protein: CASSRDRGGDGYTF.